This T cell receptor (beta chain) was captured in a study of cytomegalovirus exposure and HLA in healthy donors. The study, taken as a whole, reports: Previously analyzed data showed that most TCR beta V segments were productive at a frequency of about 90% or about 30%.

With 60 Vbeta and 13 Jbeta primers, the PCR was carried out. The method was immunoSEQ multiplex PCR; TCRdb's version includes in-frame clones alone and lacks a portion of them. The table lists 100,000 to 150,000 clones, roughly 75% of them singletons. Donors counted as nominally healthy when sampled, yet unrecorded immune exposures were likely. Trimming pared 5 bases from V and 4 bases from J, leaving 17 bases between. This CDR3 spans 16 amino acids. CDR1 and CDR2 (germline): ENHRY, SYGVKD. Concerning this clone: What it recognizes is unknown.

This clonotype originated in a man younger than 45 in good health and CMV-seronegative. Sequenced sample: PBMCs. This chain uses TRBV10-3 with TRBJ1-4, with D possibly matching TRBD1 (6 bases). Here the CDR3 DNA reads TGTGCCATCAGTTCCGCCCTGGGGGCTGATAATGAAAAACTGTTTTTT. Its protein product is CAISSALGADNEKLFF.